Listed here are 12 T cell receptor beta chains from one sample, sequenced in a study of T cells expressing NK-cell markers. TCRdb reprocessed the 5' RACE reads, with one entry per CDR3 protein and no DNA. The repertoire table contains 400,000 to 500,000 distinct CDR3 sequences. Material for sequencing was blood T cells: a sorted CD56 or NKG2C T cell subset, CD4+ or CD8+ T cells, or bulk PBMC T cells (not recorded which). The receptor source for this set is a woman between 18 and 75 years old in good health.

The CDR3 reads CSAAGLGEQFF. The rearrangement joins TRBV20-1 to TRBJ2-1; TCRdb proposes TRBD2, but this gene call is untestable without DNA. CDR1 and CDR2 (germline): DFQATT, SNEGSKA (reference sequence). The CDR3 extends over 11 amino acids.

The CDR3 region is CASSLGTGRYSPLHF. The chain carries TRBV12-3 or TRBV12-4 and TRBJ1-6; TCRdb's D call of TRBD1 is untestable without DNA. The CDR3 length is 15 residues.

This rearrangement joins TRBV6-5 to TRBJ1-1; TCRdb picks TRBD1, but there is no DNA to check that call. Germline assignment: CDR1 MNHEY and CDR2 SVGAGI. The CDR3 totals 12 residues. CDR3 residues: CASSPGQLEAFF.

The V and J genes are TRBV5-6 and TRBJ1-1. The CDR3 spans 13 residues. The germline gives CDR1 SGHDT, CDR2 YYEEEE. The CDR3 loop reads CASSLDGRAEAFF.

This CDR3 reads CASSGSTHNSPLHF. The chain recombines TRBV25-1 with TRBJ1-6. Germline CDR1 is MGHDK and CDR2 is SYGVNS. The CDR3 has 14 amino acids.

The chain has TRBV12-3 or TRBV12-4 and TRBJ2-3; with no DNA, the TCRdb D assignment of TRBD1 cannot be verified. This CDR3 has 14 amino acids. The CDR3 loop reads CASSPGWVTDTQYF.

The V call is TRBV7-2, the J call TRBJ1-3; without DNA, the TCRdb call of TRBD1 cannot be checked. Germline V gene data show CDR1 as SGHTA and CDR2 as FQGNSA. The CDR3 extends over 15 amino acids. The chain's CDR3 is CASSTRDSSGNTIYF.

The chain joins TRBV10-2 to TRBJ1-1. Germline V gene sequence: CDR1 WSHSY, CDR2 SAAADI. This CDR3 is built from 14 residues. The CDR3 is CASSMGQWNTEAFF.

The rearrangement joins TRBV15 to TRBJ2-5; TCRdb calls TRBD2, which cannot be checked without DNA. CDR3 length equals 14 residues. Germline assignment: CDR1 LNHNV and CDR2 YYDKDF (reference sequence). This chain's CDR3 is CATTAGGMLETQYF.

This rearrangement joins TRBV11-2 to TRBJ2-7; TCRdb's D gene call, TRBD2, goes unchecked for lack of DNA. Germline CDR1 and CDR2: SGHAT and FQNNGV. The CDR3 is 16 residues long. CDR3 in amino acids: CASSLEQTSGGREQYF. The whole variable domain, filled in from reference TRBV11-2 and TRBJ2-7, reads EAGVAQSPRYKIIEKRQSVAFWCNPISGHATLYWYQQILGQGPKLLIQFQNNGVVDDSQLPKDRFSAERLKGVDSTLKIQPAKLEDSAVYLCASSLEQTSGGREQYFGPGTRLTVT.

V and J are TRBV15 and TRBJ2-1; there is no DNA to check the TCRdb D call of TRBD2. The germline CDR1 and CDR2 sequences are LNHNV and YYDKDF (reference sequence). There are 16 residues in the CDR3. This CDR3 is CATSRLAGGQSNEQFF. The complete variable domain, with remaining parts taken from reference TRBV15 and TRBJ2-1, reads DAMVIQNPRYQVTQFGKPVTLSCSQTLNHNVMYWYQQKSSQAPKLLFHYYDKDFNNEADTPDNFQSRRPNTSFCFLDIRSPGLGDTAMYLCATSRLAGGQSNEQFFGPGTRLTVL.

This rearrangement joins TRBV10-1 to TRBJ2-3; the D call of TRBD2 rests on TCRdb alone, since no DNA is present to check it. CDR1 is WNHNN, CDR2 SYGVQD, per germline (reference sequence). This CDR3 is 14 amino acids long. The CDR3 loop reads CASREGLSTDTQYF.